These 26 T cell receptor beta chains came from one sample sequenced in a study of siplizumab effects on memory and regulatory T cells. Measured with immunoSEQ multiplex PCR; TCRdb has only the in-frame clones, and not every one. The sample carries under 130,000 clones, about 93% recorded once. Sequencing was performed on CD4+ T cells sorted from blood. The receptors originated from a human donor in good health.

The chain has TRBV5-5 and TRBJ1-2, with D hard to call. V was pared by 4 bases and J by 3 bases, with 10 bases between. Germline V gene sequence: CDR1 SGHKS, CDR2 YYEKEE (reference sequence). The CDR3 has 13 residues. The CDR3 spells CASSNADYYGYTF. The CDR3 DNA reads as TGTGCCAGCAGCAACGCAGACTACTATGGCTACACCTTC.

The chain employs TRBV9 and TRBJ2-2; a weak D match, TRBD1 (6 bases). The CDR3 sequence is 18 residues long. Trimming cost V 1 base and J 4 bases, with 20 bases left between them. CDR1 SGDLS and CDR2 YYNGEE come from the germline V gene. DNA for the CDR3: TGTGCCAGCAGCGTATCCCCTAGCCCCGGACAGACCACCGGGGAGCTGTTTTTT. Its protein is CASSVSPSPGQTTGELFF.

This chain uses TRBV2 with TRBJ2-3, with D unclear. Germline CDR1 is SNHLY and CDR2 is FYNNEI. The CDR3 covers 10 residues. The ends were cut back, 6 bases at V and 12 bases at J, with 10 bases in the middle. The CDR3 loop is CASSPATQYF. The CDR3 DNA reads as TGTGCCAGCAGCCCCGCGACACAGTATTTT. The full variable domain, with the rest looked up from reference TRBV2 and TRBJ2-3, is EPEVTQTPSHQVTQMGQEVILRCVPISNHLYFYWYRQILGQKVEFLVSFYNNEISEKSEIFDDQFSVERPDGSNFTLKIRSTKLEDSAMYFCASSPATQYFGPGTRLTVL.

CDR3 nucleotides: TGTGCCAGCAGCTCTGACAGGGCACGGGGGCCCCAGCATTTT. Translated, it gives CASSSDRARGPQHF. J is TRBJ1-5 and V is TRBV7-8; 7 positions agree with TRBD1. The CDR3 totals 14 residues. Germline CDR1 is SGHVS and CDR2 is FQNEAQ. J gave up 9 bases and V 4 bases, and 9 bases lay outside the gene matches.

In nucleotides, the CDR3 is TGTGCCAGCAGTGAGGACCTCTACAATGAGCAGTTCTTC. Residues: CASSEDLYNEQFF. V usage is TRBV2 and J usage is TRBJ2-1, with unresolved D. Trimming took 3 bases from V and 3 from J, leaving 6 bases between them. Germline V gene sequence: CDR1 SNHLY, CDR2 FYNNEI. This CDR3 comprises 13 residues.

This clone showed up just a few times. CDR3 residues: CASSMRQPKNIQYF. The CDR3, as DNA: TGTGCCAGTAGTATGAGACAGCCCAAAAACATTCAGTACTTC. The chain recombines TRBV19 with TRBJ2-4; TRBD1 might be the D (5 bases). V gave up 3 bases and J gave up 2 bases, with 8 bases separating them. Germline V lookup: CDR1 LNHDA, CDR2 SQIVND (reference sequence). The CDR3 contains 14 residues.

In DNA, the CDR3 is TGTGCCAGTAGGGGGGACAGGCTCACTGAAGCTTTCTTT. Amino acids: CASRGDRLTEAFF. V gene TRBV19 combines with J gene TRBJ1-1, with 8 bases identical to TRBD1. The germline V gene encodes CDR1 LNHDA and CDR2 SQIVND (reference sequence). The length of the CDR3 is 13 residues. With V trimmed by 6 bases and J by 4 bases, 4 bases remained unmatched.

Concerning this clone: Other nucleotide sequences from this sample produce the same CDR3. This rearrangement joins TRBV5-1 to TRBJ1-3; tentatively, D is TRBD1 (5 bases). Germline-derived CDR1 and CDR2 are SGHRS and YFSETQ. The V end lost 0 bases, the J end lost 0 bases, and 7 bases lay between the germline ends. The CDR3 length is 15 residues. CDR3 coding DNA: TGCGCCAGCAGCTTGGTAGGGGTCTCTGGAAACACCATATATTTT. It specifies CASSLVGVSGNTIYF.

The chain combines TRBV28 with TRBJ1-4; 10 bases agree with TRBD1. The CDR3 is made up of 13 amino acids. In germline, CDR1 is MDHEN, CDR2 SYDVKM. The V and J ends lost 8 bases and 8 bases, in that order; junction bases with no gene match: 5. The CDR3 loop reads CASLGQGREKLFF. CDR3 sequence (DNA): TGTGCCAGCCTGGGACAGGGGAGGGAAAAACTGTTTTTT.

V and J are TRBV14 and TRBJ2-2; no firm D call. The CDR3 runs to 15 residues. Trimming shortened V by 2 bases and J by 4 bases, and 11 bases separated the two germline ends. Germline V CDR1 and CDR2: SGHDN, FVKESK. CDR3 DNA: TGTGCCAGCAGCCAATATAACAGACTCACCGGGGAGCTGTTTTTT. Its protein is CASSQYNRLTGELFF.

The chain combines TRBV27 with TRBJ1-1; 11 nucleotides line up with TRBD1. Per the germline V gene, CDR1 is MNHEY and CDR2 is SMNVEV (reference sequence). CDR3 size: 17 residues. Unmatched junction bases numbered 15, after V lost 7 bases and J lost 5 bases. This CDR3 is CASTRALPGQGVTEAFF. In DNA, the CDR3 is TGTGCCAGCACCCGAGCGCTCCCGGGACAGGGGGTAACTGAAGCTTTCTTT.

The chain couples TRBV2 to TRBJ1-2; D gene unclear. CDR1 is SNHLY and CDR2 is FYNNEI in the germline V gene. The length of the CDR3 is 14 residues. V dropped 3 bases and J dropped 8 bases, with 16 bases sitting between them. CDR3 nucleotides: TGTGCCAGCAGTGACGGGTGGGTGTCGGACGGCTACACCTTC. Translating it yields CASSDGWVSDGYTF.

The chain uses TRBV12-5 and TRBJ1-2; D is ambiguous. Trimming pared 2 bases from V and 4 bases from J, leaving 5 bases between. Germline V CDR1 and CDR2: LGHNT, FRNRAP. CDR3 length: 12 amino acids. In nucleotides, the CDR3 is TGTGCTAGTGGTTTGTACGTCTATGGCTACACCTTC. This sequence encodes CASGLYVYGYTF.

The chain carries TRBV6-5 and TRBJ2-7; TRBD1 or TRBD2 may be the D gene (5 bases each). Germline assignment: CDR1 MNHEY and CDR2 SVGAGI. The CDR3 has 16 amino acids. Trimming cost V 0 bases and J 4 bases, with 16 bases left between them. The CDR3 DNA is TGTGCCAGCAGTTACTCGGGACCAGGGCGGAGATACGAGCAGTACTTC. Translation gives CASSYSGPGRRYEQYF.

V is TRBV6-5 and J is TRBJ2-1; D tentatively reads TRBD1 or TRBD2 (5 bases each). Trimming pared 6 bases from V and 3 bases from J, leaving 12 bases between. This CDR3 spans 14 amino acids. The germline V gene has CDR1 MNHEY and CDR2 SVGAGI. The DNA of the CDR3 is TGTGCCAGCAGACTGGGACGGAGCTACAATGAGCAGTTCTTC. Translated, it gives CASRLGRSYNEQFF.

The CDR3 sequence is CASSLGPGNSYEQYF. Written as DNA, the CDR3 is TGTGCCAGCAGCTTAGGACCGGGAAACTCCTACGAGCAGTACTTC. The V call is TRBV7-9, the J call TRBJ2-7; tentatively, D is TRBD2 (5 bases). Germline lookup yields CDR1 SEHNR and CDR2 FQNEAQ (reference sequence). The CDR3 spans 15 residues. With 1 base removed from V and 0 bases from J, the gap between germline ends came to 10 bases.

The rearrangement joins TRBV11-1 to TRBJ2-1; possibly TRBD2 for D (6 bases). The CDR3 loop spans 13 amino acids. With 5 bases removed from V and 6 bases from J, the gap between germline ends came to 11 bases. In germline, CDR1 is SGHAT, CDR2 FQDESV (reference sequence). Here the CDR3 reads CASSTGLLNEQFF. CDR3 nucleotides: TGTGCCAGCAGCACGGGACTTCTCAATGAGCAGTTCTTC. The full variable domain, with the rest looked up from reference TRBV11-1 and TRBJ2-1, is EAEVAQSPRYKITEKSQAVAFWCDPISGHATLYWYRQILGQGPELLVQFQDESVVDDSQLPKDRFSAERLKGVDSTLKIQPAELGDSAMYLCASSTGLLNEQFFGPGTRLTVL.

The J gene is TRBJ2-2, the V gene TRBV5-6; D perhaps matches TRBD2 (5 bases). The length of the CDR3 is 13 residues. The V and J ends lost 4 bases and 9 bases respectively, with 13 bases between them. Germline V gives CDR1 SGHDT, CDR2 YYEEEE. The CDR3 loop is CASSRGKGWELFF. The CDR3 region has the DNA TGTGCCAGCAGCCGAGGGAAGGGTTGGGAGCTGTTTTTT.

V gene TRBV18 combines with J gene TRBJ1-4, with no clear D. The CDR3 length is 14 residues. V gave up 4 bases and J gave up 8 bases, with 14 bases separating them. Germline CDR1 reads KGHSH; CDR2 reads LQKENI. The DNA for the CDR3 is TGTGCCAGCTCACATCCAGTTTTAAGGGAAAAACTGTTTTTT. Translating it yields CASSHPVLREKLFF.

DNA of the CDR3: TGTGCCTGGAGTAAGGGGGTTGGACAGCCCCAGCATTTT. It yields the protein CAWSKGVGQPQHF. V and J are TRBV30 and TRBJ1-5, with a possible D match to TRBD1 (6 bases). This CDR3 has 13 residues. Germline loops: CDR1 GTSNPN, CDR2 SVGIG (reference sequence). V shed 2 bases and J shed 7 bases, with 12 bases lying between them.

This chain's CDR3 is CASNPGAHNEQFF. CDR3 in DNA: TGCGCCAGCAATCCCGGGGCCCACAATGAGCAGTTCTTC. The genes are TRBV5-1 and TRBJ2-1; D possibly matches TRBD1 or TRBD2 (5 bases each). The CDR3 has 13 residues. CDR1 and CDR2 from the germline V gene are SGHRS and YFSETQ. The V gene lost 6 bases and the J gene lost 5 bases, with 12 bases spanning the gap.

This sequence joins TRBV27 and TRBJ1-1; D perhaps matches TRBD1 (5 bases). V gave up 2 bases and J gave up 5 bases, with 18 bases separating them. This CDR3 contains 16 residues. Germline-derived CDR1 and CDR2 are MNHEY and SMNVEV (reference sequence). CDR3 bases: TGTGCCAGCAGTTTAAAGGGACCCCCGCGAGGGACTGAAGCTTTCTTT. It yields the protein CASSLKGPPRGTEAFF.

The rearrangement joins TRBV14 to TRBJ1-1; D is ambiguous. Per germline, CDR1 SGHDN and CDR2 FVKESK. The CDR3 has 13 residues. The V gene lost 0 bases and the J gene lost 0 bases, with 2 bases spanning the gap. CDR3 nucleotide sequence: TGTGCCAGCAGCCAAGAAATGAACACTGAAGCTTTCTTT. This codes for CASSQEMNTEAFF.

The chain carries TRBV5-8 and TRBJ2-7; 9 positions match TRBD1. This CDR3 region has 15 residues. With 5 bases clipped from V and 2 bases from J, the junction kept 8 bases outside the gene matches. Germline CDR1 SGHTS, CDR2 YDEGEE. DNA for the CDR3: TGTGCCAGCAGAGCGGGACAGGGTGTGACCTACGAGCAGTACTTC. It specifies CASRAGQGVTYEQYF.

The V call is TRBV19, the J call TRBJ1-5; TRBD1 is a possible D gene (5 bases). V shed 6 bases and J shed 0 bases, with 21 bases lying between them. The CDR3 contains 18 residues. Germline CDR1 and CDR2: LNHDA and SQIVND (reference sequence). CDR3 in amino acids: CASSYHVFRDRSNQPQHF. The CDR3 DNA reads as TGTGCCAGTAGCTACCATGTTTTTAGGGACCGTAGCAATCAGCCCCAGCATTTT.

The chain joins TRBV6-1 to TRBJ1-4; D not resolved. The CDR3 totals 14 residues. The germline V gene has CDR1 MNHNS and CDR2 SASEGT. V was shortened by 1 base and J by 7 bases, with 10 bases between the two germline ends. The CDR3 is CASSEGVSGEKLFF. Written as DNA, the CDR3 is TGTGCCAGCAGTGAAGGGGTCAGTGGTGAAAAACTGTTTTTT.